This T cell receptor beta chain came from a study of shared clonotypes between healthy human individuals. Germline V gene lookup returns CDR1 SGHRS and CDR2 YFSETQ. There are 13 residues in the CDR3. J gave up 4 bases and V 4 bases, and 3 bases lay outside the gene matches. Repertoires were generated with immunoSEQ multiplex PCR, while TCRdb's copy carries only in-frame clones and drops some. The table has about 1 million clones, around four fifths seen once. The source is a man aged 18 to 29 in good health. The chain combines TRBV5-1 with TRBJ1-1, with 8 bases aligning to TRBD1. Sequencing was done on a sample of memory CD4+ T cells sorted from blood. The subset denotes: CD45RA-negative fraction. The CDR3 region is CASSQQGGTEAFF. The CDR3 coding sequence is TGCGCCAGCAGCCAACAGGGGGGCACTGAAGCTTTCTTT.